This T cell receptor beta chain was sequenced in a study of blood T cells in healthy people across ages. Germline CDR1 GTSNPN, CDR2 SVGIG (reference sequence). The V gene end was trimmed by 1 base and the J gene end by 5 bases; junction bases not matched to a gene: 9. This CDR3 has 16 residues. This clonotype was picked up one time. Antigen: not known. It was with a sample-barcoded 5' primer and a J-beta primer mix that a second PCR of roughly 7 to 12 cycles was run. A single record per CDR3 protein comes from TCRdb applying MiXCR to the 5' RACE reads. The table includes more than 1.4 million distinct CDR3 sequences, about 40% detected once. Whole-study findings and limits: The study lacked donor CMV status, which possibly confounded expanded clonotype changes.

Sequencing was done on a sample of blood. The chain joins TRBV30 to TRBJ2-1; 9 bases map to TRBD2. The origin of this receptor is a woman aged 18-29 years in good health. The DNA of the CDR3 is TGTGCCTGGAGTGACCCTTGGCTAGCGGGGAACAATGAGCAGTTCTTC. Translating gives CAWSDPWLAGNNEQFF.